The next 27 T cell receptor beta chains were all read from a single sample in a study of identical twins. From the 5' RACE reads, TCRdb called clonotypes with MiXCR, one entry per CDR3 protein. This table has around 1.7 million distinct CDR3 sequences, around a third appearing once. Sequenced: cord blood. All receptors derive from a newborn girl in good health.

This clonotype was detected only a few times. The V gene is TRBV20-1, the J gene TRBJ2-4, with 12 bases identical to TRBD2. The CDR3 extends over 15 amino acids. V shed 6 bases, J shed 0 bases, and the junction held 3 bases outside the gene matches. The V gene's germline CDR1 is DFQATT and CDR2 SNEGSKA (reference sequence). The CDR3 loop is CSAPGLAGAKNIQYF. The CDR3 nucleotides read TGCAGTGCCCCGGGACTAGCGGGAGCCAAAAACATTCAGTACTTC.

The J gene is TRBJ2-1, the V gene TRBV6-5; D assignment may be TRBD1 or TRBD2 (5 bases each). CDR1 and CDR2 from the germline V gene are MNHEY and SVGAGI. This CDR3 spans 13 amino acids. V was shortened by 6 bases and J by 5 bases, with 11 bases between the two germline ends. CDR3 coding DNA: TGTGCCAGCAGCCGGGACCCTGACAATGAGCAGTTCTTC. Residues: CASSRDPDNEQFF.

In the case of this clonotype: The junction differs from germline at one of its ends, possibly a read error. This chain joins TRBV20-1 and TRBJ1-2; D not certain. The germline V gene has CDR1 DFQATT and CDR2 SNEGSKA (reference sequence). This CDR3 is 14 amino acids long. For the CDR3, the DNA is TGCAGTGCTCATCAGACCCCGGTGGTCTATGGCTGCACCTTC. Translation: CSAHQTPVVYGCTF.

This rearrangement joins TRBV10-3 to TRBJ2-7; 8 positions match TRBD2. The CDR3 has 14 amino acids. The junction had 4 bases not matched to a gene; V was cut back by 3 bases and J by 3 bases. Germline CDR1 ENHRY, CDR2 SYGVKD. The chain's CDR3 is CAISEAGANYEQYF. DNA of the CDR3: TGTGCCATCAGTGAAGCGGGGGCGAACTACGAGCAGTACTTC.

This clonotype was detected a few times. This sequence joins TRBV2 and TRBJ2-4; 7 bases align to TRBD1. CDR3 size: 11 residues. The germline CDR1 and CDR2 sequences are SNHLY and FYNNEI. V dropped 5 bases and J dropped 10; count of bases not matched to a gene: 2. The CDR3 protein is CASSQTGIQYF. The CDR3 DNA reads TGTGCCAGCAGTCAGACAGGGATTCAGTACTTC. Looking up the rest from reference TRBV2 and TRBJ2-4 gives the full variable domain: EPEVTQTPSHQVTQMGQEVILRCVPISNHLYFYWYRQILGQKVEFLVSFYNNEISEKSEIFDDQFSVERPDGSNFTLKIRSTKLEDSAMYFCASSQTGIQYFGAGTRLSVL.

The rearrangement uses TRBV5-1 and TRBJ2-5; no clear D gene. The J call may be faulty, since TRBJ2-7 better matches the DNA end. The CDR3 runs 14 residues. Germline values: CDR1 SGHRS, CDR2 YFSETQ. The CDR3 here is CASSLALGAYEQYF. In DNA, the CDR3 is TGCGCCAGCAGCTTGGCCCTTGGAGCCTACGAGCAGTACTTC.

CDR3 sequence reads: CASSMGIDGYTF. The DNA for the CDR3 is TGTGCCAGTAGTATGGGGATCGATGGCTACACCTTC. The rearrangement uses TRBV19 and TRBJ1-2; D is ambiguous. V shed 3 bases and J shed 6 bases, with 8 bases lying between them. Germline lookup yields CDR1 LNHDA and CDR2 SQIVND (reference sequence). CDR3 length equals 12 residues.

The V call is TRBV6-1, the J call TRBJ1-6; a possible D gene is TRBD1 (5 bases). Per germline, CDR1 MNHNS and CDR2 SASEGT. The CDR3 contains 18 residues. V lost 1 base and J lost 7, with 20 bases in between. The CDR3 sequence is CASSEEGFWAGRNSPLHF. The DNA for the CDR3 is TGTGCCAGCAGTGAAGAAGGGTTTTGGGCAGGGAGGAATTCACCCCTCCACTTT.

Only a few counts were recorded for this clonotype. The chain recombines TRBV12-3 or TRBV12-4 with TRBJ2-7; D remains unclear. The CDR3 loop spans 15 amino acids. The germline V and J ends were trimmed by 2 bases and 3 bases, with 14 bases remaining between them. CDR3 sequence reads: CASSLNQNVNYEQYF. The CDR3 DNA is TGTGCCAGCAGTTTAAATCAGAACGTAAACTACGAGCAGTACTTC.

The CDR3 nucleotides read TGTGCCAGCAGGACTAGCGGGAGAACCGGCAATGAGCAGTTCTTC. This codes for CASRTSGRTGNEQFF. The chain recombines TRBV6-5 with TRBJ2-1, with 12 nucleotides matching TRBD2. The CDR3 contains 15 residues. The trim removed 6 bases at V and 6 bases at J, leaving 6 bases unmatched. The germline V gene encodes CDR1 MNHEY and CDR2 SVGAGI.

The rearrangement uses TRBV6-6 and TRBJ2-5, with TRBD2 matching 8 bases. The germline V gene has CDR1 MNHNY and CDR2 SVGAGI (reference sequence). The CDR3 contains 15 residues. V lost 2 bases to trimming and J lost 5 bases; unmatched junction nucleotides: 7. The CDR3 spells CASSYGTSKRETQYF. The CDR3 DNA is TGTGCCAGCAGTTACGGGACTAGTAAGAGGGAGACCCAGTACTTC.

This clonotype was counted only a few times. CDR3 coding DNA: TGCAGTGCTAGTAAGGCACTTCTAGCCAAAAACATTCAGTACTTC. This sequence encodes CSASKALLAKNIQYF. The rearrangement uses TRBV20-1 and TRBJ2-4; no firm D call. Germline lookup yields CDR1 DFQATT and CDR2 SNEGSKA (reference sequence). V was shortened by 3 bases and J by 0 bases, with 12 bases between the two germline ends. The length of the CDR3 is 15 residues.

CDR3: CASSLSMGSDTQYF. CDR3 DNA sequence: TGTGCCAGCAGTTTAAGTATGGGGTCAGATACGCAGTATTTT. The J gene is TRBJ2-3, the V gene TRBV27; D is unclear. CDR1 MNHEY and CDR2 SMNVEV come from the germline V gene (reference sequence). Trimming took 2 bases from V and 4 from J, leaving 10 bases between them. The CDR3 has 14 amino acids.

The J gene is TRBJ2-1, the V gene TRBV6-1; D remains ambiguous. The CDR3 extends over 13 amino acids. V lost 4 bases, J lost 6 bases, and 10 bases lay in between. In germline, CDR1 is MNHNS, CDR2 SASEGT. Written as DNA, the CDR3 is TGTGCCAGCAGTGGTTGGGCGACCAATGAGCAGTTCTTC. It yields the protein CASSGWATNEQFF.

This clonotype was counted at least ten times. V gene TRBV29-1 combines with J gene TRBJ1-2; no reliable D call. CDR1 SQVTM and CDR2 ANQGSEA come from the germline V gene. V was trimmed by 6 bases and J by 3 bases, leaving 17 bases between them. The CDR3 loop spans 14 amino acids. In nucleotides, the CDR3 is TGCAGCGTCGAGCCCTATCCTGGGGACTATGGCTACACCTTC. Amino acid sequence: CSVEPYPGDYGYTF. Full variable domain (remainder filled in from reference TRBV29-1 and TRBJ1-2): SAVISQKPSRDICQRGTSLTIQCQVDSQVTMMFWYRQQPGQSLTLIATANQGSEATYESGFVIDKFPISRPNLTFSTLTVSNMSPEDSSIYLCSVEPYPGDYGYTFGSGTRLTVV.

This clonotype occurred a few times. The chain links TRBV28 to TRBJ2-3, with D possibly TRBD2 on 6 matching bases. The CDR3 length is 13 residues. Trimming pared 6 bases from V and 4 bases from J, leaving 11 bases between. The germline V gene has CDR1 MDHEN and CDR2 SYDVKM. In DNA, the CDR3 is TGTGCCAGCAGACCGTGGGGGGCAGATACGCAGTATTTT. It translates to CASRPWGADTQYF. The complete variable domain, with remaining parts taken from reference TRBV28 and TRBJ2-3, reads DVKVTQSSRYLVKRTGEKVFLECVQDMDHENMFWYRQDPGLGLRLIYFSYDVKMKEKGDIPEGYSVSREKKERFSLILESASTNQTSMYLCASRPWGADTQYFGPGTRLTVL.

V gene TRBV20-1 combines with J gene TRBJ1-5, with TRBD1 matching over 7 bases. The junction had 5 bases not matched to a gene; V was cut back by 3 bases and J by 6 bases. This CDR3 comprises 13 residues. Germline-derived CDR1 and CDR2 are DFQATT and SNEGSKA (reference sequence). DNA for the CDR3: TGCAGTGCTAGCAGGGGGAGGGTTCAGCCCCAGCATTTT. This gives the protein CSASRGRVQPQHF.

The genes are TRBV28 and TRBJ2-2, with 9 bases lining up with TRBD2. Germline V gene lookup returns CDR1 MDHEN and CDR2 SYDVKM. V gave up 2 bases and J gave up 4 bases; unmatched junction bases: 5. The CDR3 extends over 16 amino acids. CDR3 DNA: TGTGCCAGCAGTTTAATTTCGACTAGCGGCACCGGGGAGCTGTTTTTT. Translated, it gives CASSLISTSGTGELFF.

The chain recombines TRBV7-2 with TRBJ2-3; TRBD2 matches 9 bases. In germline, CDR1 is SGHTA, CDR2 FQGNSA. V lost 1 base, J lost 4 bases, and 12 bases stayed unmatched. The CDR3 is 18 amino acids. CDR3 coding DNA: TGTGCCAGCAGCTTAGGCGGGACTAGCCGAACTTTGTCAGATACGCAGTATTTT. Protein product: CASSLGGTSRTLSDTQYF.

This chain joins TRBV7-6 and TRBJ1-4; D not certain. Per germline, CDR1 SGHVS and CDR2 FNYEAQ. The CDR3 consists of 15 residues. Trimming took 4 bases from V and 1 from J, leaving 10 bases between them. The CDR3 DNA reads TGTGCCAGCAGCTCCAGAGGGATAACTAATGAAAAACTGTTTTTT. Protein sequence: CASSSRGITNEKLFF. Based on the CDR3 plus reference TRBV7-6 and TRBJ1-4, the full variable domain is GAGVSQSPRYKVTKRGQDVALRCDPISGHVSLYWYRQALGQGPEFLTYFNYEAQQDKSGLPNDRFSAERPEGSISTLTIQRTEQRDSAMYRCASSSRGITNEKLFFGSGTQLSVL.

The chain uses TRBV5-1 and TRBJ2-2; TRBD2 agrees at 9 bases. CDR1 and CDR2 (germline): SGHRS, YFSETQ. The CDR3 is 14 amino acids. Trimming cost V 5 bases and J 7 bases; bases outside gene matches: 6. Here the CDR3 reads CASSRGTSNGELFF. The CDR3 DNA sequence: TGCGCCAGCAGTCGGGGGACTAGCAACGGGGAGCTGTTTTTT. The variable domain in full, with the rest retrieved from reference TRBV5-1 and TRBJ2-2, is KAGVTQTPRYLIKTRGQQVTLSCSPISGHRSVSWYQQTPGQGLQFLFEYFSETQRNKGNFPGRFSGRQFSNSRSEMNVSTLELGDSALYLCASSRGTSNGELFFGEGSRLTVL.

This clonotype has only one observation. One end of the junction does not line up with germline, which may come from a read error. The chain uses TRBV12-3 or TRBV12-4 and TRBJ1-2; 7 nucleotides match TRBD1. This CDR3 comprises 15 residues. DNA for the CDR3: TGTGCCGGCAGTCGCGACAGGGTGAATGGCTATGGCTACACCTTC. Translation: CAGSRDRVNGYGYTF.

The rearrangement links TRBV5-1 to TRBJ2-3; 9 nucleotides line up with TRBD2. Germline CDR1 is SGHRS and CDR2 is YFSETQ. The CDR3 runs to 16 residues. With 5 bases clipped from V and 4 bases from J, the junction kept 11 bases outside the gene matches. The CDR3 nucleotides are TGCGCCAGCAGTTTCGGGACTAGCCCTAGGGCAGATACGCAGTATTTT. It is translated as CASSFGTSPRADTQYF.

There are a few counts of this clonotype. The genes are TRBV10-1 and TRBJ2-1; 10 nucleotides align to TRBD2. Germline V gene sequence: CDR1 WNHNN, CDR2 SYGVQD (reference sequence). After removal of 2 bases from V and 8 bases from J, the junction contained 6 bases not matched to a gene. The CDR3 spans 15 residues. The CDR3 sequence: CASSEGAGGPDEQFF. CDR3 DNA sequence: TGCGCCAGCAGTGAGGGAGCGGGGGGGCCGGATGAGCAGTTCTTC.

This clonotype was observed a handful of times. This chain links TRBV12-3 or TRBV12-4 with TRBJ2-1; 9 bases match TRBD2. Germline trimming cut 5 bases from V and 5 bases from J; bases unmatched to any gene: 7. The length of the CDR3 is 15 residues. The CDR3 region is CASSRGLASHNEQFF. CDR3 DNA sequence: TGTGCCAGCAGTCGAGGACTAGCGAGTCACAATGAGCAGTTCTTC.

This clonotype was found a few times. This chain joins TRBV28 and TRBJ2-5, with D hard to call. Germline assignment: CDR1 MDHEN and CDR2 SYDVKM. The length of the CDR3 is 15 residues. V lost 5 bases to trimming and J lost 11 bases, with 24 bases between them. CDR3 sequence: CASSPHRSISHEQYF. The CDR3 DNA sequence: TGTGCCAGCAGTCCCCATAGGTCCATCTCCCATGAGCAGTACTTC.

This clonotype has only a few counts. The germline gene is not matched at one end of the junction; a read error may be the cause. The rearrangement joins TRBV2 to TRBJ2-4; TRBD1 or TRBD2 may be the D gene (5 bases each). This CDR3 is 14 amino acids long. Germline loops: CDR1 SNHLY, CDR2 FYNNEI. The CDR3 DNA sequence: TGTGCCAGCAGCGAAGGGACGGCCAGGGACATTCAGTACTTC. Encoded protein: CASSEGTARDIQYF.